This T cell receptor (beta chain) emerged from a study of cytomegalovirus exposure and HLA in healthy donors. Looking at the study overall: Caucasian-associated ancestry cluster membership applied to 75% to 85% of a few hundred genotyped donors.

A note on this clone: Antigen specificity is unknown.

Points from the study as a whole: The study assumed roughly uniform donor sequencing depth for presence/absence analyses.

The study ran its PCR with 60 Vbeta and 13 Jbeta primers. The protocol was immunoSEQ multiplex PCR, while the TCRdb copy is restricted to in-frame clones and leaves out a portion. The profile shows 50,000 or so clones, around 85% of them singletons. The specimen was PBMCs. The sequence came from a boy aged 5-17 years in good health and CMV-seropositive.

CDR3 sequence reads: CASSVTAYEQYF. CDR3 sequence (DNA): TGTGCCAGCAGCGTAACAGCCTACGAGCAGTACTTC. V usage is TRBV5-5 and J usage is TRBJ2-7; D is ambiguous. Germline CDR1 reads SGHKS; CDR2 reads YYEKEE (reference sequence). This CDR3 is built from 12 residues. Trimming removed 4 bases from V and 2 bases from J, with 7 bases in between.